This T cell receptor (beta chain) was obtained from a study of vaccination and CD4 T cells after COVID-19. At the level of the study: Cells received overlapping spike peptides from SARS-CoV-2, HCoV-NL63, HCoV-OC43 and HCoV-229E as stimulation. Control wells got either CEFX epitopes, HIV-1 Nef peptides, or no peptide at all. General study results and limits: Median counts of SARS-CoV-2-reactive clonotypes increased from roughly 21 to 40; this difference was not significant.

Germline values: CDR1 LNHDA, CDR2 SQIVND (reference sequence). Unmatched junction bases numbered 5, after V lost 6 bases and J lost 0 bases. The CDR3 is 15 residues long. The Oncomine TCR Beta short-read assay generated sequence data from the DNA of cultured CD4+ T cells. TCRdb re-called the PCR reads through MiXCR, storing one row per CDR3 protein. The sample holds approximately 14,000 distinct CDR3 sequences, about 76% seen once. Regarding treatment: approximately nine-day PBMC culture with coronavirus spike peptide pools or control peptides (ViraFEST assay). Each of days 3 and 7 saw half the medium replaced by fresh IL-2 medium. On this clonotype itself: Its antigen is unknown.

The receptor's source is a human donor who had recovered from COVID-19. This chain links TRBV19 with TRBJ2-3; 8 positions agree with TRBD2. The source material was CD4+ T cells from blood, cultured in vitro. The CDR3 is CASSGRETSTDTQYF. The DNA of the CDR3 is TGTGCCAGTAGCGGGAGGGAAACTAGCACAGATACGCAGTATTTT.